This is a list of T cell receptor beta chains from one sample in a study of T cells in Graves' hyperthyroidism and ophthalmopathy. A single record per CDR3 protein comes from TCRdb applying MiXCR to the multiplex PCR reads. The data hold about 640,000 distinct CDR3 sequences, with about 14% observed a single time. Sequenced input: blood. The receptors shown here come from a woman aged 50 to 65 with Graves' ophthalmopathy. Each CDR3 is given with its conserved first and last residue.

TRBV20-1	CSASGWDYSNQPQHF
TRBV6-2/TRBV6-3	CASSYAGLQRFYNEQFF
TRBV6-2/TRBV6-3	CASSAAGVLDTQYF
TRBV6-1	CASNAGAGTYEQYF
TRBV2	CASSFASNTEAFF
TRBV6-2/TRBV6-3	CASRLTMGEQYF
TRBV20-1	CSASRTAGVVDTQYF
TRBV6-5	CASSYSRGRRPYEQYF
TRBV12-5	CASGPPGELFF
TRBV28	CASSLVGREERAKNIQYF
TRBV4-1	CASSQKTSGDEQFF
TRBV5-1	CASSEGLQNQPQHF
TRBV6-1	CASSETGVHGYTF
TRBV11-2	CASSTPEDQPQHF
TRBV14	CASSQGPWGGDRFHNEQFF
TRBV20-1	CSARYAGMKQPQHF
TRBV6-2/TRBV6-3	CASSYSHDNTQYF
TRBV28	CASLRTGYNSPLHF
TRBV5-1	CASRIGQTNTGELFF
TRBV20-1	CSAREGGGVGYTF
TRBV6-1	CASSGTSGPDSYNEQFF
TRBV7-3	CASSLTGTGGYEQYF